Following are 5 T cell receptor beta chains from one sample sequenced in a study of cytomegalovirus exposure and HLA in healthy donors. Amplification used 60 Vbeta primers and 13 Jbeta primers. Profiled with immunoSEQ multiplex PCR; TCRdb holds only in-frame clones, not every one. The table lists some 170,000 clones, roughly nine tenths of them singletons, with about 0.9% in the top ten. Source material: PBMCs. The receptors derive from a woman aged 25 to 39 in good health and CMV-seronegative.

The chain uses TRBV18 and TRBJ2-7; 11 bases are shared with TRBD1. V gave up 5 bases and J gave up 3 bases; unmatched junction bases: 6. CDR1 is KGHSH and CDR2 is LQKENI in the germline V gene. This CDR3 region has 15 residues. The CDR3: CASSYPGQGVYEQYF. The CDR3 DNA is TGTGCCAGCTCATATCCGGGACAGGGGGTCTACGAGCAGTACTTC.

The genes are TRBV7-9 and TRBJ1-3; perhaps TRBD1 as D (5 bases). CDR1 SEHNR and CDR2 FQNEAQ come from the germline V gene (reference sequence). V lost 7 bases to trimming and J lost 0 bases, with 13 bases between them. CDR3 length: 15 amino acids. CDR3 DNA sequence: TGTGCCAGCATCCGATCGGGGGACTCTGGAAACACCATATATTTT. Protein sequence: CASIRSGDSGNTIYF.

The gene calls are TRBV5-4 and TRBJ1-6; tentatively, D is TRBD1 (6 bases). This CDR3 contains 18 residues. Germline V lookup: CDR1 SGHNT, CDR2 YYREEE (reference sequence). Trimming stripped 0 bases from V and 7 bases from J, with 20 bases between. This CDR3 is CASSLGGQPIPGNSPLHF. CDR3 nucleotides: TGTGCCAGCAGCTTGGGGGGGCAGCCCATTCCAGGGAATTCACCCCTCCACTTT.

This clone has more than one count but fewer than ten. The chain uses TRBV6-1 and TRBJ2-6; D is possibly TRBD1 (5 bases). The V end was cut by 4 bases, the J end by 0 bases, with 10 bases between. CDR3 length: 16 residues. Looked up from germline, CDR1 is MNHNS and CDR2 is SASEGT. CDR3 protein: CASSATRASGANVLTF. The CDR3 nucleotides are TGTGCCAGCAGTGCTACCAGGGCCTCTGGGGCCAACGTCCTGACTTTC.

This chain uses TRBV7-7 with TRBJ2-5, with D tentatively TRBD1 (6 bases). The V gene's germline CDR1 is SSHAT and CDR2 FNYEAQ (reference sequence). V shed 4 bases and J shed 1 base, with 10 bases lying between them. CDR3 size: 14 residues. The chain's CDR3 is CASSWTAIQETQYF. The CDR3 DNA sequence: TGTGCCAGCAGCTGGACAGCGATCCAAGAGACCCAGTACTTC. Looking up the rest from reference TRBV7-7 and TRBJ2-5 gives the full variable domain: GAGVSQSPRYKVTKRGQDVTLRCDPISSHATLYWYQQALGQGPEFLTYFNYEAQPDKSGLPSDRFSAERPEGSISTLTIQRTEQRDSAMYRCASSWTAIQETQYFGPGTRLLVL.